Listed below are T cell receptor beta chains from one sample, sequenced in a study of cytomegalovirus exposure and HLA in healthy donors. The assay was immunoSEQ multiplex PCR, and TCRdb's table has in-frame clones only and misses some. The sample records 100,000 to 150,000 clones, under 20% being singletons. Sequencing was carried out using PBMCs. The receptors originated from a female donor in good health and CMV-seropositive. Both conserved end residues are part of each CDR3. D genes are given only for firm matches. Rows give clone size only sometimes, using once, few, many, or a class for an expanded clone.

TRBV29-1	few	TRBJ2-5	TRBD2	CSVESPLGLAGLQTQYF	TGCAGCGTTGAGAGCCCCCTAGGGCTAGCGGGATTACAGACCCAGTACTTC
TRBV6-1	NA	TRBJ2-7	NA	CASSESYDYYEQYF	TGTGCCAGCAGTGAATCCTATGACTACTACGAGCAGTACTTC
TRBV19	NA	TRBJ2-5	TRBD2	CASSLLHSSGGEETQYF	TGTGCCAGTAGTCTCCTTCATTCTAGCGGGGGCGAAGAGACCCAGTACTTC
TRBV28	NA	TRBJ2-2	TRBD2	CASSLAGGYNTGELFF	TGTGCCAGCAGTTTGGCGGGGGGTTATAACACCGGGGAGCTGTTTTTT
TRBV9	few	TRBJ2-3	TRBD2	CASSVATTSGVQDTQYF	TGTGCCAGCAGCGTAGCTACGACTAGCGGGGTTCAAGATACGCAGTATTTT
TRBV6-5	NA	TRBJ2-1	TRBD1	CASSPGTGTYNEQFF	TGTGCCAGCAGTCCCGGGACAGGGACCTACAATGAGCAGTTCTTC
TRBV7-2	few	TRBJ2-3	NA	CASSSYTDTQYF	TGTGCCAGCAGCTCCTACACAGATACGCAGTATTTT
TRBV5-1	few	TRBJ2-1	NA	CASSLAPGSSYNEQFF	TGCGCCAGCAGCTTGGCCCCGGGGAGCTCCTACAATGAGCAGTTCTTC
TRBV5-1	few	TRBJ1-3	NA	CASSPAVGNTIYF	TGCGCCAGCAGCCCCGCGGTGGGAAACACCATATATTTT
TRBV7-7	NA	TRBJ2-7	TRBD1	CASSSGQGAGEQYF	TGTGCTAGCAGCTCGGGACAGGGGGCAGGGGAGCAGTACTTC
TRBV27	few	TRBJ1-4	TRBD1	CASSDLTGAEEKLFF	TGTGCCAGCAGTGACCTGACAGGGGCAGAAGAAAAACTGTTTTTT
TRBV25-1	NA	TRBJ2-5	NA	CASSDQAQYF	TGTGCCAGCAGTGATCAGGCCCAGTACTTC
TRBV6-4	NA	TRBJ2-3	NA	CASSDSRATDTQYF	TGTGCCAGCAGTGACTCCAGGGCCACAGATACGCAGTATTTT
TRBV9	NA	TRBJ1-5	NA	CASSVAYSYTPQHF	TGTGCCAGCAGCGTAGCGTATAGCTACACGCCCCAGCATTTT
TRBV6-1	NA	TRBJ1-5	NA	CASSERLQSREPRHF	TGTGCCAGCAGTGAAAGGTTGCAGTCTAGGGAGCCCCGGCATTTT
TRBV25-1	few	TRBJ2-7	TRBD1	CASSATGGYNVEQYF	TGTGCCAGCAGTGCTACAGGGGGGTATAATGTGGAGCAGTACTTC
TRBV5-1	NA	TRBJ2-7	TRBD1	CASSLRQGAVEQYF	TGCGCCAGCAGCTTGCGACAGGGGGCAGTCGAGCAGTACTTC
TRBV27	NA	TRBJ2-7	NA	CASSNIPGRRGEQYF	TGTGCCAGCAGTAACATACCTGGGAGAAGAGGGGAGCAGTACTTC
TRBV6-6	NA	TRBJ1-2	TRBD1	CASSYLGQGYGYTF	TGTGCCAGCAGTTACTTAGGACAGGGCTATGGCTACACCTTC
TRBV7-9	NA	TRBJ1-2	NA	CASSSGGGPGYGGYTF	TGTGCCAGCAGCTCCGGGGGGGGTCCAGGGTATGGTGGCTACACCTTC
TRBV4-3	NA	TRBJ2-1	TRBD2	CASSQEGLARYNEQFF	TGCGCCAGCAGCCAAGAGGGACTAGCGAGATACAATGAGCAGTTCTTC
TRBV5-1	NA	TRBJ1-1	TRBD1	CASSLRQGDTEAFF	TGCGCCAGCAGCTTACGACAGGGAGACACTGAAGCTTTCTTT
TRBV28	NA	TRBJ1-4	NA	CASSQNNEKLFF	TGTGCCAGCAGCCAAAATAATGAAAAACTGTTTTTT
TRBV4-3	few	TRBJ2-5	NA	CASSQATGLETQYF	TGCGCCAGCAGCCAGGCAACAGGGTTGGAGACCCAGTACTTC
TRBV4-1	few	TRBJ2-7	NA	CASSQVDEQYF	TGCGCCAGCAGCCAAGTCGACGAGCAGTACTTC
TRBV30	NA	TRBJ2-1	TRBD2	CAWSVFRAGELFF	TGTGCCTGGAGTGTTTTCCGGGCGGGAGAATTGTTCTTC
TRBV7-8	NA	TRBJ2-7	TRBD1	CASTIHNWLGQANYEQYF	TGTGCCAGCACCATCCACAACTGGCTCGGACAGGCCAACTACGAGCAGTACTTC
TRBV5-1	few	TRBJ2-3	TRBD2	CASSLSITSGSLRTDTQYF	TGCGCCAGCAGCTTGTCGATTACTAGCGGGAGTCTCCGGACAGATACGCAGTATTTT
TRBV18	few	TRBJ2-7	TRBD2	CASSPPSTSGSSYEQYF	TGTGCCAGCTCACCACCCTCTACTAGCGGAAGCTCCTACGAGCAGTACTTC
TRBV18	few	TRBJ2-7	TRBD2	CASSLNKPGLVRHEQYF	TGTGCCAGCTCACTGAATAAGCCGGGACTAGTTAGACACGAGCAGTACTTC
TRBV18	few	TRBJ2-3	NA	CASSPLRDLGHDTQYF	TGTGCCAGCTCACCCCTTCGGGACTTGGGGCATGATACGCAGTATTTT
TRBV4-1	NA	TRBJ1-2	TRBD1	CASSQRSTGDYGYTF	TGCGCCAGCAGCCAAAGGTCGACAGGGGACTATGGCTACACCTTC
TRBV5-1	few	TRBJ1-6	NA	CASSGQDRSPLHF	TGCGCCAGCAGCGGGCAGGATCGATCACCCCTCCACTTT
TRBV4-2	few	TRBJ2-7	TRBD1	CASSFRQGAYEQYF	TGTGCCAGCAGCTTTAGACAGGGAGCCTACGAGCAGTACTTC
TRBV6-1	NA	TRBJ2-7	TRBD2	CASSEAGLAGGYFYEQYF	TGTGCCAGCAGTGAAGCGGGACTAGCGGGAGGGTATTTCTACGAGCAGTACTTC
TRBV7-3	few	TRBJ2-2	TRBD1	CASSLTGTGTSTGELFF	TGTGCCAGCAGCTTAACAGGGACAGGGACGTCCACCGGGGAGCTGTTTTTT
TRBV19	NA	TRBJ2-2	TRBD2	CASTSWGGNTGELFF	TGTGCCAGTACCTCCTGGGGGGGGAACACCGGGGAGCTGTTTTTT
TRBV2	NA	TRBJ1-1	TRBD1	CASRQGGLNTEAFF	TGTGCCAGCAGACAGGGGGGCTTGAACACTGAAGCTTTCTTT